This TCR beta chain appears in the sequencing data of a study of blood T cell repertoires in COVID-19. Across the study: COVID-19 samples from acute and convalescent phases originated in the United States, Italy and Spain. Sample material is recorded as cDNA or gDNA derived from T cells, B-cell-depleted T cells, or PBMCs.

Original processing methods: Amplification of reference gene primers provided the estimated nucleated cell counts. Profiling relied on immunoSEQ multiplex PCR, and the TCRdb table lists in-frame clones only, not all of them. That table is the source of V, J and clone size, and D and trimming were worked out from the DNA. The repertoire includes fewer than 300,000 clones, about 87% of them detected once, and 2% to 2.5% sits in the top ten. The germline V gene encodes CDR1 SGHTA and CDR2 FQGNSA. Trimming left V 1 base short and J 1 base short, with 14 bases between. This CDR3 has 16 amino acids. V gene TRBV7-2 combines with J gene TRBJ2-7; possibly TRBD1 for D (6 bases). The sequence was obtained from a woman aged 45-65 years with acute or convalescent COVID-19. The sample comprised peripheral blood. In DNA, the CDR3 is TGTGCCAGCAGCTTAGGGCGGACAGCCAATTCCTACGAGCAGTACTTC. It yields the protein CASSLGRTANSYEQYF.